The 7 T cell receptor beta chains in this list originate from one sample, sequenced in a study of early T cells in non-severe SARS-CoV-2 infection. TCRdb processed the 5' RACE reads anew with MiXCR; each CDR3 protein has one entry. Of about 28,000 distinct CDR3 sequences listed, about 5.3% are singletons. Specimen: whole blood. Receptors originate from an adult who was a healthcare worker with PCR-confirmed SARS-CoV-2 infection or an uninfected control (not recorded which).

The chain recombines TRBV14 with TRBJ2-1; TRBD2 matches at 12 bases. Trimming removed 1 base from V and 11 bases from J; junction bases left unmatched: 3. This CDR3 spans 14 amino acids. Germline loops: CDR1 SGHDN, CDR2 FVKESK. The chain's CDR3 is CASSQGLAGGKQFF. CDR3 sequence (DNA): TGTGCCAGCAGCCAAGGGCTAGCGGGAGGGAAGCAGTTCTTC.

The CDR3 nucleotides read TGTGCCAGCAGCCAAGATTTAGGGGGCCGCGATACGCAGTATTTT. Its protein is CASSQDLGGRDTQYF. V gene TRBV3-1 combines with J gene TRBJ2-3; 7 positions agree with TRBD1. CDR1 and CDR2 from the germline V gene are LGHDT and YNNKEL (reference sequence). The CDR3 has 15 amino acids. Germline trimming cut 0 bases from V and 6 bases from J; bases unmatched to any gene: 6.

This clonotype was observed many times. The chain uses TRBV2 and TRBJ2-1, with D unclear. The germline V gene encodes CDR1 SNHLY and CDR2 FYNNEI. Trimming took 2 bases from V and 7 from J, leaving 9 bases between them. The CDR3 sequence is 13 residues long. CDR3 DNA sequence: TGTGCCAGCAGTGAATTAGGTTGGAATGAGCAGTTCTTC. Translating it yields CASSELGWNEQFF.

This clonotype was observed many times. The chain joins TRBV10-3 to TRBJ2-1; 7 bases match TRBD2. Germline V gene lookup returns CDR1 ENHRY and CDR2 SYGVKD. The length of the CDR3 is 14 residues. The V gene end was trimmed by 8 bases and the J gene end by 9 bases; junction bases not matched to a gene: 13. CDR3 residues: CAISGTKGSGEQFF. The CDR3 region has the DNA TGTGCCATCTCCGGGACTAAGGGATCGGGTGAGCAGTTCTTC.

The table lists this clonotype with many counts. The rearrangement joins TRBV28 to TRBJ2-4; D not resolved. V lost 5 bases to trimming and J lost 0 bases, with 11 bases between them. The CDR3 runs to 15 residues. Germline CDR1 and CDR2: MDHEN and SYDVKM. Here the CDR3 DNA reads TGTGCCAGCAGTCTCGACTTTCTAGCCAAAAACATTCAGTACTTC. Translated, it gives CASSLDFLAKNIQYF.

On this clonotype itself: Just one base apart from a much larger clone, this may be a read error. This chain connects TRBV6-5 to TRBJ2-2, with unresolved D. The CDR3 is made up of 12 amino acids. The germline V gene encodes CDR1 MNHEY and CDR2 SVGAGI. The ends were cut back, 2 bases at V and 7 bases at J, with 5 bases in the middle. The DNA for the CDR3 is TGTGCCAGCAGTTACATACTCGGGGAGCTGTTTTTT. Protein product: CASSYILGELFF.

This clonotype has at least ten counts. CDR3 residues: CSARVTSGGYEQYF. The CDR3 DNA reads TGCAGTGCTAGAGTGACTAGCGGGGGTTACGAGCAGTACTTC. The rearrangement uses TRBV20-1 and TRBJ2-7; 12 positions agree with TRBD2. The germline V gene encodes CDR1 DFQATT and CDR2 SNEGSKA (reference sequence). Losses at the gene ends were 1 base for V and 4 bases for J; bases not matched to a gene: 2. The CDR3 covers 14 residues.